This T cell receptor beta chain was observed in a study of shared clonotypes between healthy human individuals. Terminally differentiated effector memory CD45RA+ cells were excluded by CCR7 positive selection of CD45RO-negative cells. Germline V CDR1 and CDR2: SGHDT, YYEEEE. This CDR3 is 15 amino acids long. V dropped 4 bases and J dropped 5; count of bases not matched to a gene: 7. Study outcomes and limitations: As a rule, naive subsets had a larger estimated richness than memory subsets. Sorted-subset sequencing was shown by rarefaction to be incomplete despite large depth. The study found roughly 5.3% of naive CD4 clonotypes shared across a few donors.

Assay execution took place at the deep level. The assay was immunoSEQ multiplex PCR, and TCRdb's table has in-frame clones only and misses some. The table records about 2.2 million clones, 93% of them present only once. In regard to this clone: Its antigen is not known.

This chain links TRBV5-6 with TRBJ2-3; 10 bases are shared with TRBD2. Sample: naive CD8+ T cells from PBMCs. The TCR originated in a young man in good health. Some clones in this sample may be carry-over from other donors' samples. The DNA for the CDR3 is TGTGCCAGCAGCCCTAGCGGGAGAGTGGAAGATACGCAGTATTTT. Encoded protein: CASSPSGRVEDTQYF.